Listed below are T cell receptor beta chains from one sample, sequenced in a study of T cells in Graves' hyperthyroidism and ophthalmopathy. MiXCR, run by TCRdb on the multiplex PCR reads, gives a single entry per CDR3 protein. This sample has 380,000 or so distinct CDR3 sequences, with approximately 15% found just once. Sequencing input: blood. Receptors originate from a man aged 30 to 45 with Graves' hyperthyroidism that later progressed to Graves' ophthalmopathy. Each CDR3 is given with its conserved first and last residue. The D gene is left open where the match is weak. Not every row has a clone size; where given, it reads once, few, many or a size class.

TRBV12-3/TRBV12-4	TRBJ1-5	-	few	TGTGCCAGCAGCTCACCGGGGAGCAATCAGCCCCAGCATTTT	CASSSPGSNQPQHF
TRBV27	TRBJ1-6	TRBD1	few	TGTGCCAGTGGGACAGGGAATCCACCCCTCCACTTT	CASGTGNPPLHF
TRBV3-1	TRBJ1-1	TRBD1	-	TGTGCCAGCAGCCAAGCTCAGACAGGGAATTACATGAACACTGAAGCTTTCTTT	CASSQAQTGNYMNTEAFF
TRBV27	TRBJ2-3	-	-	TGTGCCAGCAGTTTAGTGCCGGGGCTCACAGATACGCAGTATTTT	CASSLVPGLTDTQYF
TRBV7-9	TRBJ2-5	-	few	TGTGCCAGCAGCTCTCGGCCCGGACAGCTCCAAGAGACCCAGTACTTC	CASSSRPGQLQETQYF
TRBV12-3/TRBV12-4	TRBJ2-3	-	many	TGTGCCAGCAGTTACGGGGGACGCACAGATACGCAGTATTTT	CASSYGGRTDTQYF
TRBV12-3/TRBV12-4	TRBJ1-3	-	many	TGTGCCAGCAAAATTCACTCTGGAAACACCATATATTTT	CASKIHSGNTIYF
TRBV24-1	TRBJ2-1	-	-	TGTGCCACCAGTGAACCGACCTACAATGAGCAGTTCTTC	CATSEPTYNEQFF
TRBV30	TRBJ2-1	TRBD1	many	TGTGCCCAGGAGGACAGGGGTGTTAACAATGAGCAGTTCTTC	CAQEDRGVNNEQFF
TRBV7-2	TRBJ1-1	-	many	TGTGCCAGCAGCCCAAGAGGGGACCTGATGAACACTGAAGCTTTCTTT	CASSPRGDLMNTEAFF
TRBV10-3	TRBJ2-5	-	many	TGTGCCATCCGGGACACATCGAGGGAGACCCAGTACTTC	CAIRDTSRETQYF
TRBV19	TRBJ2-7	-	many	TGTGCCAGTAGTATGGCTGGCGGGGAGTCCTACGAGCAGTACTTC	CASSMAGGESYEQYF
TRBV11-2	TRBJ2-3	-	many	TGTGCCAGCAGCTCGTCGTATACTAGCACAGATACGCAGTATTTT	CASSSSYTSTDTQYF
TRBV7-3	TRBJ2-1	TRBD2	many	TGTGCCAGCAGCCCCATCGGGAGGAGCTCCTACAATGAGCAGTTCTTC	CASSPIGRSSYNEQFF
TRBV6-1	TRBJ1-5	-	many	TGTGCCAGCAGCTTAAGGGACGCTCAGCCCCAGCATTTT	CASSLRDAQPQHF
TRBV11-2	TRBJ2-7	-	few	TGTGCCAGCAGCTCCTTAGGGGGGAAAGACGAGCAGTACTTC	CASSSLGGKDEQYF
TRBV6-5	TRBJ1-3	-	many	TGTGCCAGCAGTTACGACTACAGGATCTCTGGAAACACCATATATTTT	CASSYDYRISGNTIYF
TRBV27	TRBJ2-7	TRBD1	few	TGTGCCAGCAGTTTATCATCAGGGGGTGAGTACGAGCAGTACTTC	CASSLSSGGEYEQYF
TRBV12-3/TRBV12-4	TRBJ1-6	-	-	TGTGCCAGCCACGCCGGGGACTCCTATAATTCACCCCTCCACTTT	CASHAGDSYNSPLHF
TRBV2	TRBJ2-7	-	many	TGTGCCAGCAGTGAAAAGGACACATTCCCCTACGAGCAGTACTTC	CASSEKDTFPYEQYF
TRBV6-1	TRBJ2-2	-	-	TGTGCCAGCAGTCCCCGCCCTACAGGAGGTTTAGGGGAGCTGTTTTTT	CASSPRPTGGLGELFF
TRBV20-1	TRBJ1-6	-	many	TGCAGTGCTGTCACCGGGACGGAAGGATCTTCACCCCTCCACTTT	CSAVTGTEGSSPLHF
TRBV28	TRBJ2-7	TRBD2	few	TGTGCCAGCAATAAAGGACTAGCGGGTACCTACGAGCAGTACTTC	CASNKGLAGTYEQYF
TRBV3-1	TRBJ1-2	-	many	TGTGCCAGCAGCCAAGGTCAGAGGGGCTACACCTTC	CASSQGQRGYTF
TRBV18	TRBJ2-5	-	many	TGTGCCAGCTCACCACCGGGACTCGAGGAGACCCAGTACTTC	CASSPPGLEETQYF
TRBV11-2	TRBJ2-3	-	-	TGTGCCAGCAGCCCCCCGGGACTGTCTAGCACAGATACGCAGTATTTT	CASSPPGLSSTDTQYF
TRBV6-1	TRBJ1-6	-	-	TGTGCCAGCAGTGAATACCGGGGCCGGAGAAATTCACCCCTCCACTTT	CASSEYRGRRNSPLHF
TRBV7-2	TRBJ2-3	TRBD2	many	TGTGCCAGCAGCTTAGGCGGGACTACCCAGGATACGCAGTATTTT	CASSLGGTTQDTQYF
TRBV4-1	TRBJ2-2	TRBD2	-	TGCGCCAGCAGCCCCGGACTAGCGGGGGGTCGGGAGCTGTTTTTT	CASSPGLAGGRELFF
TRBV29-1	TRBJ1-2	TRBD1	many	TGCAGCGTTGAAGAGACAGGGGGCGGCTACACCTTC	CSVEETGGGYTF
TRBV2	TRBJ1-4	-	many	TGTGCCAGCAGTCTCCCCGGACCGGCGAGTGAAAAACTGTTTTTT	CASSLPGPASEKLFF
TRBV6-6	TRBJ2-5	-	few	TGTGCCAGCAGTTACTCGAGGCAGGGGATCTGGACCCAGTACTTC	CASSYSRQGIWTQYF
TRBV5-1	TRBJ1-1	TRBD1	many	TGCGCCAGCAGATACGGGACAGGGTTAACTGAAGCTTTCTTT	CASRYGTGLTEAFF
TRBV30	TRBJ2-3	TRBD2	-	TGTGCCTGGACCCTAGGGTGGCGGGGGGTCCCTAGCACAGATACGCAGTATTTT	CAWTLGWRGVPSTDTQYF
TRBV9	TRBJ1-1	-	many	TGTGCCAGCAGCGTAGATGAGGGGAACACTGAAGCTTTCTTT	CASSVDEGNTEAFF
TRBV7-3	TRBJ1-1	-	many	TGTGCCAGCAGCCCCGGTCCGACACAAGAAGCTTTCTTT	CASSPGPTQEAFF
TRBV18	TRBJ2-3	-	-	TGTGCCAGCTCACCACGGATAGGGGGCACAGATACGCAGTATTTT	CASSPRIGGTDTQYF
TRBV20-1	TRBJ2-3	-	many	TGCAGTGCTAGGGGGGGGGGCCCACACACAGATACGCAGTATTTT	CSARGGGPHTDTQYF
TRBV6-1	TRBJ2-3	TRBD2	few	TGTGCCAGCAGTGAAAGTAGCGGGGGGGCCGGTACGCAGTATTTT	CASSESSGGAGTQYF
TRBV6-2/TRBV6-3	TRBJ2-1	-	few	TGTGCCAGCAGTTACTCTAGGGAGTCAGACAATGAGCAGTTCTTC	CASSYSRESDNEQFF
TRBV2	TRBJ1-6	-	many	TGTGCCAGCAGTGCCGTCGGGACAACTTCACCCCTCCACTTT	CASSAVGTTSPLHF
TRBV10-2	TRBJ2-3	-	many	TGCGCCAGCAGTGACAACAGTGGAGGTTATACGCAGTATTTT	CASSDNSGGYTQYF
TRBV20-1	TRBJ2-7	TRBD1	many	TGCAGTGCTACCCCCCCCACAGGGGTGGCCGAGCAGTACTTC	CSATPPTGVAEQYF
TRBV12-5	TRBJ2-3	TRBD1	few	TGTGCTAGTGGTTCCAAGACAGGGAGCACAGATACGCAGTATTTT	CASGSKTGSTDTQYF
TRBV27	TRBJ1-1	TRBD1	many	TGTGCCAGCAGTTTATTCAGGGGGACTGAAGCTTTCTTT	CASSLFRGTEAFF
TRBV18	TRBJ2-1	TRBD1	few	TGTGCCAGCTCACTGGCCGGGACAGCCCTGAGTGATGAGCAGTTCTTC	CASSLAGTALSDEQFF
TRBV7-6	TRBJ1-5	-	many	TGTGCCAGCAGCTTAGCGTTCGGGAAACAGCCCCAGCATTTT	CASSLAFGKQPQHF
TRBV7-9	TRBJ2-5	-	-	TGTGCCAGCAGCCAATCGGGACTCCAAGAGACCCAGTACTTC	CASSQSGLQETQYF
TRBV10-3	TRBJ1-6	-	-	TGTGCCATCAGTGAGTCAGGAGGGGTTTATAATTCACCCCTCCACTTT	CAISESGGVYNSPLHF
TRBV28	TRBJ2-3	-	many	TGTGCCAGCAGGGGGGCAGGAGATACGCAGTATTTT	CASRGAGDTQYF
TRBV5-8	TRBJ1-1	-	many	TGTGCCAGCAGCTTTATCGGCACTGAAGCTTTCTTT	CASSFIGTEAFF
TRBV7-9	TRBJ1-3	TRBD1	few	TGTGCCAGCAGCTTAGAGGACAGGGGGCTTTCTGGAAACACCATATATTTT	CASSLEDRGLSGNTIYF